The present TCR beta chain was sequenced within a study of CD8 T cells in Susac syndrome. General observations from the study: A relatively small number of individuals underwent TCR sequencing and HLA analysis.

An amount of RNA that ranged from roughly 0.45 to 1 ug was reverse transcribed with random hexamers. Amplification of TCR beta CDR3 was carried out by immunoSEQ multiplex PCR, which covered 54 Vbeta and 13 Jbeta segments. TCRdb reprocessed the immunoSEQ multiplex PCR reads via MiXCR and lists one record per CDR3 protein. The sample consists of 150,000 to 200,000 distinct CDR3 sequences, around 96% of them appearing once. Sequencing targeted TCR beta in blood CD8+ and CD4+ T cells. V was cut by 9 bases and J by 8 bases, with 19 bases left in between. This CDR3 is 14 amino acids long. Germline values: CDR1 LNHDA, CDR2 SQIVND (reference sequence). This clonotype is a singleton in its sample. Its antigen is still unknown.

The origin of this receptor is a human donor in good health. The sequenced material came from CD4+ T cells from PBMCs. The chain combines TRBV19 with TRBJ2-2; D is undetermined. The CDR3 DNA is TGTGCCAGCACTGGGGTGCCGCCTAGGGGGGAGCTGTTTTTT. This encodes CASTGVPPRGELFF.